This T cell receptor (beta chain) was captured by sequencing in a study of blood T cell repertoires in COVID-19. Study in general: Specimens from acute and convalescent COVID-19 originated in the United States, Italy and Spain. Sources were T cells, B-cell-depleted T cells, or PBMCs; the material itself was cDNA or gDNA.

This CDR3 is built from 14 residues. Between the trimmed V and J ends, which lost 5 bases and 2 bases, there was a span of 11 bases. Germline V lookup: CDR1 LNHDA, CDR2 SQIVND (reference sequence). Original processing methods: How many nucleated cells were present was estimated from reference gene primer amplification. Profiled with immunoSEQ multiplex PCR; TCRdb holds only in-frame clones, not every one. Clone size and the V and J calls come from that table; the DNA yielded D and trimming. The data contain about 200,000 clones, 88% of them singletons. The clonotype was recovered from a man in his forties with active or convalescent COVID-19. The sample consisted of peripheral blood. This sequence joins TRBV19 and TRBJ2-3, with D possibly matching TRBD1 (5 bases). The CDR3 loop is CASSPDSPTDTQYF. In nucleotides, the CDR3 is TGTGCCAGTAGTCCAGACAGCCCCACAGATACGCAGTATTTT.